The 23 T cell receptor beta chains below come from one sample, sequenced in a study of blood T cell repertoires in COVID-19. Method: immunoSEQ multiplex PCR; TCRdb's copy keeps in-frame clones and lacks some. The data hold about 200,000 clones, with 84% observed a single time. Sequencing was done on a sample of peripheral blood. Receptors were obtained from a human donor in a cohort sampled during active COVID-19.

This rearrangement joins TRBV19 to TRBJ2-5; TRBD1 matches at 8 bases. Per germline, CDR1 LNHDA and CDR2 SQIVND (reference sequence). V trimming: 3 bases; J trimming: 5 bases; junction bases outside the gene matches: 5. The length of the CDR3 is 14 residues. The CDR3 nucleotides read TGTGCCAGTAGTATCGCAGGGGGCTCGGAGACCCAGTACTTC. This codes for CASSIAGGSETQYF.

This CDR3 reads CASSWTSGSMNEQFF. DNA of the CDR3: TGTGCCAGCAGCTGGACTAGCGGGAGTATGAATGAGCAGTTCTTC. The chain combines TRBV3-1 (or the pseudogene TRBV3-2) with TRBJ2-1; 13 positions agree with TRBD2. Germline-derived CDR1 and CDR2 are LGHDT and YNNKEL (reference sequence). This CDR3 comprises 15 residues. V gave up 5 bases and J gave up 7 bases; unmatched junction bases: 5.

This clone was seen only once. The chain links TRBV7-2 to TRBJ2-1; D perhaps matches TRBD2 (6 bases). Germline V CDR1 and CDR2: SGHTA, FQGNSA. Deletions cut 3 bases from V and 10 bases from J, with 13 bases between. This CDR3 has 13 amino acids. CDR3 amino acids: CASSLAGGREQFF. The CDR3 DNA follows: TGTGCCAGCAGCTTGGCAGGAGGGAGGGAGCAGTTCTTC.

This CDR3 is CASRGNLNEQFF. As DNA, the CDR3 is TGTGCCAGCAGGGGCAACCTCAATGAGCAGTTCTTC. The chain recombines TRBV2 with TRBJ2-1; D gene ambiguous. Trimming removed 6 bases at V and 6 bases at J, with 9 bases between. The V gene's germline CDR1 is SNHLY and CDR2 FYNNEI. The CDR3 has 12 amino acids.

DNA for the CDR3: TGTGCCAGCAGCTTGGCCGACGGGTTCCAGCCCCAGCATTTT. This translates into CASSLADGFQPQHF. The chain uses TRBV5-5 and TRBJ1-5; D gene unclear. V was cut by 0 bases and J by 7 bases, with 11 bases left in between. The CDR3 covers 14 residues. CDR1 SGHKS and CDR2 YYEKEE come from the germline V gene (reference sequence).

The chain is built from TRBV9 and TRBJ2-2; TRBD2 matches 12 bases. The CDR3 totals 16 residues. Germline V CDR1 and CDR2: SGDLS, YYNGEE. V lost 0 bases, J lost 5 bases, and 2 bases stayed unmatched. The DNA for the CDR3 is TGTGCCAGCAGCGTAGGACTAGCGGGAGTTACCGGGGAGCTGTTTTTT. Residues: CASSVGLAGVTGELFF. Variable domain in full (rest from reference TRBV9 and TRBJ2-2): DSGVTQTPKHLITATGQRVTLRCSPRSGDLSVYWYQQSLDQGLQFLIQYYNGEERAKGNILERFSAQQFPDLHSELNLSSLELGDSALYFCASSVGLAGVTGELFFGEGSRLTVL.

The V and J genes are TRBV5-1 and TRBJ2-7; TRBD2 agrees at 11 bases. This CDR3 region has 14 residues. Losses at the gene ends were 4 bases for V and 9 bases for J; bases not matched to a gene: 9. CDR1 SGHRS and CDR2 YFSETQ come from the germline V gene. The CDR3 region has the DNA TGCGCCAGCAGCCCCGACACTAGCGGGAGAGGGCAGTACTTC. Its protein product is CASSPDTSGRGQYF.

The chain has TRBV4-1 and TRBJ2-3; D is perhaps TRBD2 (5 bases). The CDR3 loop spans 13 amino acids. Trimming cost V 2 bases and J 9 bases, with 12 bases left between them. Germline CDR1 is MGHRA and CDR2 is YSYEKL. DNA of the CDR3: TGCGCCAGCAGCCAACGGACTCCGGCCACGCAGTATTTT. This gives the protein CASSQRTPATQYF.

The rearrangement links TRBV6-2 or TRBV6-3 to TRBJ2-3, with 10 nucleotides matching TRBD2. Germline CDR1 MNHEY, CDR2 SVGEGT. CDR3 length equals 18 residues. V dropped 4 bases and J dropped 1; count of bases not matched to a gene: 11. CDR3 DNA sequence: TGTGCCAGCAGTTTTCTAGCGGGAGAACGACCAGGCACAGATACGCAGTATTTT. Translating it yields CASSFLAGERPGTDTQYF.

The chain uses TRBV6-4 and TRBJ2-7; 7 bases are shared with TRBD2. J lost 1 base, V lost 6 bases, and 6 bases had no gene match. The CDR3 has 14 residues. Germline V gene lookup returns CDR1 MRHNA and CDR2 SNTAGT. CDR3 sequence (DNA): TGTGCCAGCAGGGGGGGGACGGCTTCCTACGAGCAGTACTTC. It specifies CASRGGTASYEQYF.

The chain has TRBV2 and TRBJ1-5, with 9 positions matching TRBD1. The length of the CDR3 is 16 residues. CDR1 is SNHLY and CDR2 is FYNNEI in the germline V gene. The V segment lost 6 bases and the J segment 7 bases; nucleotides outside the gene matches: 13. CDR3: CASRGPGTGIGQPQHF. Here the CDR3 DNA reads TGTGCCAGCAGGGGTCCCGGGACAGGGATCGGCCAGCCCCAGCATTTT.

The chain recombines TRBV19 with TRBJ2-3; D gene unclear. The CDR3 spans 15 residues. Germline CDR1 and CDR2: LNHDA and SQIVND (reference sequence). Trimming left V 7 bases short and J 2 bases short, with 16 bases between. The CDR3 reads CASKRALWVTDTQYF. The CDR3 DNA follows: TGTGCCAGTAAGCGAGCGCTGTGGGTCACAGATACGCAGTATTTT.

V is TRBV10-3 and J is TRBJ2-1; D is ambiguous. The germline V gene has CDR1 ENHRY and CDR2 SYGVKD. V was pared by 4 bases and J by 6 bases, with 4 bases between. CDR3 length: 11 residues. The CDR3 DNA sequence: TGTGCCATCAGTGTCTCCAATGAGCAGTTCTTC. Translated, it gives CAISVSNEQFF.

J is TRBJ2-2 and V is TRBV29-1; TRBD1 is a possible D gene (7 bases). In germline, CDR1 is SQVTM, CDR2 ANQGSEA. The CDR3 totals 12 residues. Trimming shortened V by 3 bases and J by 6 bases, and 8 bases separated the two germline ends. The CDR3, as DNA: TGCAGCGTTGACAGGGGGGCCGGGGAGCTGTTTTTT. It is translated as CSVDRGAGELFF.

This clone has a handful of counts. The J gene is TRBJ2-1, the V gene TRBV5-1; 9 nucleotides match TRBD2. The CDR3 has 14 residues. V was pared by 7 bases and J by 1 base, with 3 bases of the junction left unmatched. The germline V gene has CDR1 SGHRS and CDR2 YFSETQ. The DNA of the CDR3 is TGCGCCAGCGAAGCGGGAGGATCCTACAATGAGCAGTTCTTC. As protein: CASEAGGSYNEQFF.

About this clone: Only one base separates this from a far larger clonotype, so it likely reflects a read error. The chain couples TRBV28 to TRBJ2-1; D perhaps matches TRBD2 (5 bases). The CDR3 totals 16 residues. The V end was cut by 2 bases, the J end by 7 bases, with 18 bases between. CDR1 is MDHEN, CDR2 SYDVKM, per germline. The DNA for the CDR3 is TGTGCCAGCAGTTTAGTCATGGCTAGCTCGGGGAATGAGCAGTTCTTC. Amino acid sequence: CASSLVMASSGNEQFF. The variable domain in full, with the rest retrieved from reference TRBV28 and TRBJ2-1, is DVKVTQSSRYLVKRTGEKVFLECVQDMDHENMFWYRQDPGLGLRLIYFSYDVKMKEKGDIPEGYSVSREKKERFSLILESASTNQTSMYLCASSLVMASSGNEQFFGPGTRLTVL.

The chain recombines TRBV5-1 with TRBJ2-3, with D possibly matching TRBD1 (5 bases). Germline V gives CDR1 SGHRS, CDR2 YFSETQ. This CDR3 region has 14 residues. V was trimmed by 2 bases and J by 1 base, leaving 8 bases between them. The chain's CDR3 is CASSLDSRTDTQYF. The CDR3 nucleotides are TGCGCCAGCAGCTTAGACAGCCGCACAGATACGCAGTATTTT.

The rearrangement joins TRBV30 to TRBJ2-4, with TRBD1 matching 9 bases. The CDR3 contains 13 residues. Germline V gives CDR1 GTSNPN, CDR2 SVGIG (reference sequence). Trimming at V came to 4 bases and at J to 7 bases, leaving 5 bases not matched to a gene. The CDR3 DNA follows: TGTGCCTGGACCATGACAGGGGGGAACATTCAGTACTTC. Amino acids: CAWTMTGGNIQYF. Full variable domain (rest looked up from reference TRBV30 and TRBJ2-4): SQTIHQWPATLVQPVGSPLSLECTVEGTSNPNLYWYRQAAGRGLQLLFYSVGIGQISSEVPQNLSASRPQDRQFILSSKKLLLSDSGFYLCAWTMTGGNIQYFGAGTRLSVL.

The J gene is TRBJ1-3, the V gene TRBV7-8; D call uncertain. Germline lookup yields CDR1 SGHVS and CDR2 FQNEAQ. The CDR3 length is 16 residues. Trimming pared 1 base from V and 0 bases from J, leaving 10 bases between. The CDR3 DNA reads TGTGCCAGCAGCTTAGGAGGGCCTTACTCTGGAAACACCATATATTTT. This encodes CASSLGGPYSGNTIYF.

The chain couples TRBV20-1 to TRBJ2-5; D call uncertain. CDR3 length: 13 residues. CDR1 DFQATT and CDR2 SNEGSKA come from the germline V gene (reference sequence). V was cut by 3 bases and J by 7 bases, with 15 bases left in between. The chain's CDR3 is CSASLGSLGTQYF. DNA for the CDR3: TGCAGTGCTAGTTTAGGCTCCCTAGGGACCCAGTACTTC.

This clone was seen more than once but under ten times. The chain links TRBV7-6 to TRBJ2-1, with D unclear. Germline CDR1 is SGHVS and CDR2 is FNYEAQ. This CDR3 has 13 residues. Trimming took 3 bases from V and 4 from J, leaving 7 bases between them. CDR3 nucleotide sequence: TGTGCCAGCAGCTTGCGGATTTACAATGAGCAGTTCTTC. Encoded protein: CASSLRIYNEQFF.

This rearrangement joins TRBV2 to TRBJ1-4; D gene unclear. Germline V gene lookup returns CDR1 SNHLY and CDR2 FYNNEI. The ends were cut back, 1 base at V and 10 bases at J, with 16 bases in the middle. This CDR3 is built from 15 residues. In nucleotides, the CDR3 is TGTGCCAGCAGTGAAGTCAGCATGGGCTCCGGAAAACTGTTTTTT. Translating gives CASSEVSMGSGKLFF.

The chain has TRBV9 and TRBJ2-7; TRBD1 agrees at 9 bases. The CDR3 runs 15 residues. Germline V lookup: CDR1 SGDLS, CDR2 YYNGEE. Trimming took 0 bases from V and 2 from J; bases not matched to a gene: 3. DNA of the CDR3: TGTGCCAGCAGCGTAGCTACAGGGGGCCCCTACGAGCAGTACTTC. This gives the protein CASSVATGGPYEQYF. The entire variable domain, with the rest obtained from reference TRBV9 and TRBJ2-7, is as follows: DSGVTQTPKHLITATGQRVTLRCSPRSGDLSVYWYQQSLDQGLQFLIQYYNGEERAKGNILERFSAQQFPDLHSELNLSSLELGDSALYFCASSVATGGPYEQYFGPGTRLTVT.